The entry below gives a single T cell receptor beta chain sequence along with its context. It has no known antigen specificity. The sample holds no much larger clone one base away, and base qualities are not on file. The library was generated by the immunoSEQ multiplex PCR assay. In its TCRdb copy, this immuneACCESS table keeps in-frame sequences only and misses some clones. Where compared with another copy, unresolved V genes explain less than half of these, and the others have no known cause. In this sample the table shows 500,000 to 850,000 clones, approximately 89% of which occur a single time. The top ten hold 0.0094% of the sample. The sample comes from a study of shared T cell receptors in the human thymus (dated by TCRdb to the early 2020s). For the wider study: The study examined how self-reactive, shared T-cell receptor alpha chains are generated in the human thymus.

The trim is 3 bases for V and 6 bases for J, with a gap of 5 bases between the germline ends. From a lookup of the germline V gene (reference sequence), CDR1 and CDR2 are LNHNV and YYDKDF. There are 11 amino acids in the CDR3, from cysteine to phenylalanine inclusive. Only the CDR3 portion is preserved as DNA: 33 bases, with reading frame beginning at the first base. The same sample was also used in a study of human thymus T cells. From the second report: Immunologically healthy infants undergoing open corrective cardiac surgery for congenital heart defects in Finland were used as donors. Thymus tissue was collected as surgical resects that were removed during corrective cardiac surgery. Both the thymic and the peripheral blood repertoires appeared to show biased V and J gene segment usage. The related research found that thymic TCR repertoires overlapped highly between unrelated individuals. The study characterized TCR alpha and beta repertoires from about 8 infant thymus samples and a few related peripheral blood samples. The infant donors were roughly 7 to 244 days old, and the cohort included six males and a couple of females. Thymocytes were released mechanically from tissue and stored at -70 °C as pellets of roughly 9-32 million cells. Genomic DNA was extracted from frozen cell pellets with a QIAsymphony instrument. The immunoSEQ multiplex PCR assay was used to amplify the TCRB and TCRAD loci from a standardized amount of quality-controlled genomic DNA. The amplicons covered the V(D)J region and were long enough to include the CDR3 and to identify the V and J genes. Amplicon sequencing was performed on an Illumina platform through the commercial immunoSEQ service. Corrections for primer bias and sequencing errors followed previously described methods, while TCRAD and TCRB definitions were based on the IMGT database. The repertoires were analysed using immunoSEQ Analyzer 3.0 and VDJTools for basic statistics, V/J segment usage, diversity estimates, rarefaction and pairwise overlap. Diversity was estimated with Chao1, ChaoE, Efron-Thisted, Shannon and inverse Simpson indices, and also on datasets down-sampled to the smallest sample. Repertoire overlap was determined by strict matching of CDR3 nucleotide sequence, V gene and J gene, and Jaccard-based multidimensional scaling clustering was applied. On average, thymus samples gave 650,000 to 1,000,000 unique TCRB clonotypes, whereas blood samples gave about 84,000.

The TCR originated in a boy younger than two with a congenital heart defect. Donor details come from another sample of the same person, matched by shared clones. The chain is made from TRBV15 and TRBJ2-5, with an unclear D gene assignment. Sequencing used thymocytes. In nucleotide form, the sequence is TGTGCCACCAGCAGCCCCAAGACCCAGTACTTC. This is translated as CATSSPKTQYF.